A single sample is the source of the 10 T cell receptor beta chains below, sequenced in a study of OX40 agonist ivuxolimab in advanced cancers. Produced via immunoSEQ multiplex PCR; TCRdb's table is partial and in-frame only. The sample has more than 85,000 clones; roughly 89% are singletons. The sequenced sample was CD4+ or CD8+ T cells sorted from blood, obtained in a trial of the OX40 agonist ivuxolimab. The receptor set was obtained from an adult with an advanced solid tumor such as melanoma, head and neck, liver or kidney cancer.

The chain has TRBV4-1 and TRBJ2-1, with D maybe TRBD2 (6 bases). Trimming took 3 bases from V and 6 from J, leaving 24 bases between them. CDR1 is MGHRA and CDR2 is YSYEKL in the germline V gene. The CDR3 is 18 amino acids. The CDR3, as DNA: TGCGCCAGCAGCCATAGATACCCTAGCGTAAAGCTTCTCAATGAGCAGTTCTTC. Protein sequence: CASSHRYPSVKLLNEQFF.

The chain carries TRBV11-3 and TRBJ2-5; TRBD2 is a possible D gene (5 bases). Trimming left V 5 bases short and J 3 bases short, with 13 bases between. Germline V CDR1 and CDR2: SGHNT, YENEEA. The CDR3 consists of 14 residues. CDR3 protein: CASSRTSGKETQYF. The CDR3 DNA is TGTGCCAGCAGCCGAACTAGTGGTAAAGAGACCCAGTACTTC.

This rearrangement joins TRBV2 to TRBJ2-1; TRBD2 aligns across 12 bases. Germline assignment: CDR1 SNHLY and CDR2 FYNNEI. With 8 bases clipped from V and 7 bases from J, the junction kept 18 bases outside the gene matches. This CDR3 has 18 residues. For the CDR3, the DNA is TGTGCCAGCCACTTCGGGCTAGCGGGAGGGCCAATTGGGAATGAGCAGTTCTTC. Its protein product is CASHFGLAGGPIGNEQFF.

This chain uses TRBV7-9 with TRBJ1-4; tentative D call: TRBD1 (5 bases). CDR1 and CDR2 from the germline V gene are SEHNR and FQNEAQ (reference sequence). The CDR3 is 15 amino acids. The ends were cut back, 5 bases at V and 1 base at J, with 11 bases in the middle. In nucleotides, the CDR3 is TGTGCCAGCAGCCAGGGAAGAGGAACTAATGAAAAACTGTTTTTT. Translating it yields CASSQGRGTNEKLFF.

The rearrangement uses TRBV29-1 and TRBJ1-6, with D tentatively TRBD1 (6 bases). This CDR3 spans 13 amino acids. Germline-derived CDR1 and CDR2 are SQVTM and ANQGSEA. Trimming removed 4 bases at V and 7 bases at J, with 11 bases between. In DNA, the CDR3 is TGCAGCGTTGCTTCGGGGGCGAATTCACCCCTCCACTTT. It encodes CSVASGANSPLHF.

The rearrangement links TRBV6-5 to TRBJ2-7; no reliable D call. V was trimmed by 9 bases and J by 3 bases, leaving 18 bases between them. Germline values: CDR1 MNHEY, CDR2 SVGAGI. The CDR3 length is 14 residues. The CDR3 DNA follows: TGTGCCAGGAGCCTTAGAGTGCGACTCTACGAGCAGTACTTC. Protein product: CARSLRVRLYEQYF.

Written as DNA, the CDR3 is TGTGCCAGCAGCTTGGCCGACAGCTTAGACTATGGCTACACCTTC. Translated: CASSLADSLDYGYTF. The chain employs TRBV5-5 and TRBJ1-2; D is possibly TRBD1 (5 bases). The V end was cut by 0 bases, the J end by 3 bases, with 12 bases between. This CDR3 spans 15 amino acids. Germline lookup yields CDR1 SGHKS and CDR2 YYEKEE (reference sequence).

The chain couples TRBV5-1 to TRBJ2-7, with TRBD1 identical over 7 bases. The germline gives CDR1 SGHRS, CDR2 YFSETQ. This CDR3 has 13 amino acids. Trimming at V came to 5 bases and at J to 2 bases, leaving 4 bases not matched to a gene. CDR3 sequence reads: CASSGQVTYEQYF. CDR3 coding DNA: TGCGCCAGCAGTGGACAGGTCACCTACGAGCAGTACTTC.

This sequence joins TRBV11-2 and TRBJ2-2; D unresolved. The CDR3 loop spans 13 amino acids. Germline V CDR1 and CDR2: SGHAT, FQNNGV. V was trimmed by 5 bases and J by 5 bases, leaving 9 bases between them. The CDR3 protein is CASSPQWTGELFF. The CDR3 DNA reads as TGTGCCAGCAGCCCACAGTGGACCGGGGAGCTGTTTTTT.

The rearrangement joins TRBV2 to TRBJ1-4; possible D gene TRBD1, 5 bases. Trimming took off 5 bases at V and 5 bases at J, with 12 bases between the two ends. The germline V gene encodes CDR1 SNHLY and CDR2 FYNNEI. The CDR3 has 14 amino acids. CDR3 amino acids: CASSWGSPNEKLFF. The CDR3 region has the DNA TGTGCCAGCAGTTGGGGCAGCCCAAATGAAAAACTGTTTTTT.